What follows are 13 T cell receptor beta chains derived from one specimen sequenced in a study of shared clonotypes between healthy human individuals. Profiling relied on immunoSEQ multiplex PCR, and the TCRdb table lists in-frame clones only, not all of them. The data show around 1,000,000 clones, with around 77% seen just once and roughly 0.82% held by the top ten. The sequencing sample was made of memory CD4+ T cells from PBMCs. Subset noted: CD45RA-negative fraction. The receptor source for this set is a man between 18 and 35 years old in good health. Some clones in this sample may be carry-over from other donors' samples.

This clone was seen a few times. The V and J genes are TRBV5-6 and TRBJ1-2; no clear D gene. The V gene lost 4 bases and the J gene lost 0 bases, with 10 bases spanning the gap. The CDR3 is made up of 14 amino acids. Germline CDR1 is SGHDT and CDR2 is YYEEEE. The CDR3 sequence is CASSTPPANYGYTF. DNA for the CDR3: TGTGCCAGCAGCACCCCGCCAGCTAACTATGGCTACACCTTC.

The chain couples TRBV5-1 to TRBJ2-7, with 8 bases aligning to TRBD1. The CDR3 has 15 residues. With 5 bases clipped from V and 1 base from J, the junction kept 8 bases outside the gene matches. CDR1 SGHRS and CDR2 YFSETQ come from the germline V gene. As DNA, the CDR3 is TGCGCCAGCAGAAGGCAGGGACAGGCTTCCTACGAGCAGTACTTC. It yields the protein CASRRQGQASYEQYF.

The J gene is TRBJ2-3, the V gene TRBV7-8; 10 nucleotides line up with TRBD2. V trimming: 1 base; J trimming: 1 base; junction bases outside the gene matches: 8. The CDR3 length is 18 residues. Germline loops: CDR1 SGHVS, CDR2 FQNEAQ. The CDR3 nucleotides read TGTGCCAGCAGCTTAGTGGGGACTAGCGCCGGTGGCACAGATACGCAGTATTTT. It yields the protein CASSLVGTSAGGTDTQYF.

As concerns this clone: Other DNA sequences in the same sample also yield this CDR3. The chain links TRBV15 to TRBJ2-7; D is unclear. Trimming took off 0 bases at V and 5 bases at J, with 8 bases between the two ends. The CDR3 consists of 13 residues. In germline, CDR1 is LNHNV, CDR2 YYDKDF (reference sequence). CDR3 DNA: TGTGCCACCAGCAGAGACGTCCGCGACGAGCAGTACTTC. Its protein product is CATSRDVRDEQYF.

The chain has TRBV2 and TRBJ2-1, with D perhaps TRBD1 (5 bases). The V end was cut by 7 bases, the J end by 8 bases, with 15 bases between. CDR3 length equals 13 residues. Germline V gene sequence: CDR1 SNHLY, CDR2 FYNNEI. Here the CDR3 DNA reads TGTGCCAGCAAATCCCCCAGGGTTGATGAGCAGTTCTTC. Amino acids: CASKSPRVDEQFF.

The chain joins TRBV10-1 to TRBJ2-2, with a possible D match to TRBD1 (6 bases). V dropped 6 bases and J dropped 5 bases, with 13 bases sitting between them. The CDR3 length is 14 residues. In germline, CDR1 is WNHNN, CDR2 SYGVQD (reference sequence). The CDR3, as DNA: TGCGCCAGCAGAGGAAACCAGGGGACCGGGGAGCTGTTTTTT. Its translation is CASRGNQGTGELFF.

The J gene is TRBJ1-3, the V gene TRBV6-1, with D possibly matching TRBD1 (5 bases). Between the trimmed V and J ends, which lost 7 bases and 4 bases, there was a span of 8 bases. The CDR3 runs to 12 residues. The V gene's germline CDR1 is MNHNS and CDR2 SASEGT. The CDR3 coding sequence is TGTGCCAGCACCGAGGGGGGAAACACCATATATTTT. It yields the protein CASTEGGNTIYF.

This clone was seen only a few times. The genes are TRBV5-1 and TRBJ1-2; unclear D gene. The CDR3 runs to 13 residues. CDR1 is SGHRS and CDR2 is YFSETQ in the germline V gene. V lost 4 bases, J lost 5 bases, and 12 bases lay in between. This CDR3 is CASSLSDGYGYTF. The CDR3 DNA follows: TGCGCCAGCAGCCTGTCGGACGGGTATGGCTACACCTTC.

The chain couples TRBV25-1 to TRBJ1-4, with D tentatively TRBD1 (5 bases). This CDR3 contains 18 residues. CDR1 is MGHDK, CDR2 SYGVNS, per germline. Deletions cut 2 bases from V and 0 bases from J, with 16 bases between. This chain's CDR3 is CASSESRAGRTTNEKLFF. In nucleotides, the CDR3 is TGTGCCAGCAGTGAAAGCAGGGCAGGACGGACAACTAATGAAAAACTGTTTTTT.

CDR3 nucleotide sequence: TGCGCCAGCAGCTTGGGGCTAGCGGGAGAATTGGATACGCAGTATTTT. This encodes CASSLGLAGELDTQYF. The V and J genes are TRBV5-1 and TRBJ2-3, with TRBD2 matching 10 bases. With V trimmed by 0 bases and J by 6 bases, 7 bases remained unmatched. Germline V lookup: CDR1 SGHRS, CDR2 YFSETQ. This CDR3 has 16 amino acids.

This clone was observed a handful of times. This could be a read error, since a much larger clone is one nucleotide away. V is TRBV10-3 and J is TRBJ1-2, with 9 positions matching TRBD1. Looked up from germline, CDR1 is ENHRY and CDR2 is SYGVKD. The CDR3 loop spans 13 amino acids. The trim removed 10 bases at V and 3 bases at J, leaving 6 bases unmatched. CDR3 nucleotides: TGTGCCAGCAGCCGACAGGGGGACTATGGCTACACCTTC. Translated: CASSRQGDYGYTF.

J is TRBJ1-5 and V is TRBV28; D call uncertain. The CDR3 is 14 amino acids. Germline values: CDR1 MDHEN, CDR2 SYDVKM. The V end lost 5 bases, the J end lost 9 bases, and 17 bases lay between the germline ends. CDR3 sequence: CASSPGGRERPQHF. In DNA form, the CDR3 reads TGTGCCAGCAGTCCCGGCGGACGAGAAAGGCCCCAGCATTTT.

The chain couples TRBV6-6 to TRBJ1-4; D not certain. Between the trimmed V and J ends, which lost 0 bases and 3 bases, there was a span of 8 bases. Germline CDR1 is MNHNY and CDR2 is SVGAGI (reference sequence). The CDR3 extends over 15 amino acids. The CDR3 region is CASSYSGQANEKLFF. In DNA, the CDR3 is TGTGCCAGCAGTTACTCGGGCCAGGCTAATGAAAAACTGTTTTTT.